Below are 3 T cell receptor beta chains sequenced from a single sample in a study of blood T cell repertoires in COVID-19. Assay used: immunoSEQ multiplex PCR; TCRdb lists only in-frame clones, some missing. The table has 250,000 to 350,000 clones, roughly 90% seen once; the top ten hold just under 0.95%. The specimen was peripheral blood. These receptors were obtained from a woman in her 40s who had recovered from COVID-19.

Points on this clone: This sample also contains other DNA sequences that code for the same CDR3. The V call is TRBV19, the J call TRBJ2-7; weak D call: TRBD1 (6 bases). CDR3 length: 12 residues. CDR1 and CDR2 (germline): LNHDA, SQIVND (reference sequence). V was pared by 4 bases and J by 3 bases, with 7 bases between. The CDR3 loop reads CASSKQGYEQYF. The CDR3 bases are TGTGCCAGTAGTAAACAGGGCTACGAGCAGTACTTC.

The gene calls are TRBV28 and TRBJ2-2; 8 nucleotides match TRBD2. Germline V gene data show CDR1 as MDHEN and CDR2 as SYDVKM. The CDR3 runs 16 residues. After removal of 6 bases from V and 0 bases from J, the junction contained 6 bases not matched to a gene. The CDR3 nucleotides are TGTGCCAGCAGGGATCTGGGACTAGCGAACACCGGGGAGCTGTTTTTT. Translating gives CASRDLGLANTGELFF.

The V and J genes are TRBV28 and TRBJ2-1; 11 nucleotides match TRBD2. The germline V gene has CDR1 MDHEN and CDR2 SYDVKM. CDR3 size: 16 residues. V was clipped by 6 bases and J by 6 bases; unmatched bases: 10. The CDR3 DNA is TGTGCCAGCAGCCCGTTACTAGCGGGAGCTTCCAATGAGCAGTTCTTC. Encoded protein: CASSPLLAGASNEQFF.